This TCR beta chain is drawn from a study of cytomegalovirus exposure and HLA in healthy donors. Study-level information: The use of the same platform for the 95 to 150 validation repertoires and the approximately 670 first-cohort repertoires was reported by a later analysis. Study-wide findings and caveats: In a later analysis, first-cohort TCR clusters were found to tend to co-occur in the approximately 110 validation repertoires. According to reports, the classifier identified cytomegalovirus status with high specificity and sensitivity. The listing of 150 to 200 TCR beta chains classed them as cytomegalovirus-associated.

With regard to this clone: Its antigen is not identified.

Generated by immunoSEQ multiplex PCR, the TCRdb table keeps only in-frame clones and is missing some. The sample has about 120,000 clones; roughly 82% are singletons. Germline CDR1 LNHDA, CDR2 SQIVND (reference sequence). Trimming took off 0 bases at V and 3 bases at J, with 8 bases between the two ends. The CDR3 has 14 residues. The origin of this receptor is a man in his late teens or twenties in good health and CMV-seronegative. Sequenced: PBMCs. The chain combines TRBV19 with TRBJ1-2; D is possibly TRBD1 (6 bases). The CDR3 is CASSIEDRHYGYTF. CDR3 bases: TGTGCCAGTAGTATAGAAGACAGGCACTATGGCTACACCTTC. Full variable domain (outside the CDR3, taken from reference TRBV19 and TRBJ1-2): DGGITQSPKYLFRKEGQNVTLSCEQNLNHDAMYWYRQDPGQGLRLIYYSQIVNDFQKGDIAEGYSVSREKKESFPLTVTSAQKNPTAFYLCASSIEDRHYGYTFGSGTRLTVV.